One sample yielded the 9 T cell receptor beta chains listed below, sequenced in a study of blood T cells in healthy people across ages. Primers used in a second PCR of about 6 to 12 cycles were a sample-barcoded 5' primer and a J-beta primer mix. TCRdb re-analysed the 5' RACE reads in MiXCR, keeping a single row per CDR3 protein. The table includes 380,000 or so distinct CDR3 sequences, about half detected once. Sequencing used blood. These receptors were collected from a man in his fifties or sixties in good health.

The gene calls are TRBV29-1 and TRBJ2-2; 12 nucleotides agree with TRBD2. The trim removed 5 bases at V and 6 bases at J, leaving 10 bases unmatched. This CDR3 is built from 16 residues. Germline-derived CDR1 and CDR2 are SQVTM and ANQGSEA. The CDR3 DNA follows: TGCAGCGTTTCCACTAGCGGGAGGTGGGGGGCCGGGGAGCTGTTTTTT. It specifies CSVSTSGRWGAGELFF.

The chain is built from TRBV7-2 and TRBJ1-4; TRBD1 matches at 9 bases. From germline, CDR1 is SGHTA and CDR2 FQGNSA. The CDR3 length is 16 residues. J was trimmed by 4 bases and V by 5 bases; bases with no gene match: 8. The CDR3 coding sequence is TGTGCCAGCAGCCCAGACAGGGGGAACGGTAATGAAAAACTGTTTTTT. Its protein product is CASSPDRGNGNEKLFF.

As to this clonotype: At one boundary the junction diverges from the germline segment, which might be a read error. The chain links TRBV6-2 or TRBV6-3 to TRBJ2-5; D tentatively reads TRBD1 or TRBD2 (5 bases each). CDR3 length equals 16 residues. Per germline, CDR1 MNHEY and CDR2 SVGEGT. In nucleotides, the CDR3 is TGTGCCGGCAGTTTAATTCAGGGAGCCAACCAAGAGACCCAGTACTTC. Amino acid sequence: CAGSLIQGANQETQYF.

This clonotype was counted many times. CDR3 amino acids: CASSLNRGSYEQYF. CDR3 in DNA: TGTGCCAGCAGTCTCAACAGAGGGTCCTACGAGCAGTACTTC. The chain has TRBV7-2 and TRBJ2-7, with D perhaps matching TRBD2 (5 bases). In germline, CDR1 is SGHTA, CDR2 FQGNSA. This CDR3 has 14 amino acids. V shed 6 bases and J shed 1 base, with 13 bases lying between them.

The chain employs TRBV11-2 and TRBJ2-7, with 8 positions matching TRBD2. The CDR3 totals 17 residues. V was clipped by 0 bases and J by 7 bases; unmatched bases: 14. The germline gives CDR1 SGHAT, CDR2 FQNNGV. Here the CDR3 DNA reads TGTGCCAGCAGCTTAGATCTGGCGGGAGGCCCCTACAATGAGCAGTACTTC. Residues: CASSLDLAGGPYNEQYF.

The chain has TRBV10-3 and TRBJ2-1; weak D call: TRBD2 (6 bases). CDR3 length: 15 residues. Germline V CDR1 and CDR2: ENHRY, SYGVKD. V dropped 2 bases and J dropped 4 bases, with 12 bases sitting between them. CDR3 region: CAISESLAEYNEQFF. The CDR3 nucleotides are TGTGCCATCAGTGAGAGCTTAGCGGAATACAATGAGCAGTTCTTC.

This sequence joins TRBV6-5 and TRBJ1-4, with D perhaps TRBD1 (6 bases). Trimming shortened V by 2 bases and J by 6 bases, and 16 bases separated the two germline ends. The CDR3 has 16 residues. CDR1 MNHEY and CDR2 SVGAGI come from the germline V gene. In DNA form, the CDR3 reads TGTGCCAGCAGTTACAGTCAGGGGCTCATCGATGAAAAACTGTTTTTT. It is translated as CASSYSQGLIDEKLFF.

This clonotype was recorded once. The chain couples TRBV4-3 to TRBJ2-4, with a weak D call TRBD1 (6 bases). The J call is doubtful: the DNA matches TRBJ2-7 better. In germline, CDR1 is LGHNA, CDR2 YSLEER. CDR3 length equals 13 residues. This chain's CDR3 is CASSHRRQDEQYF. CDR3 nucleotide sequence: TGCGCCAGCAGCCATCGCAGACAGGACGAGCAGTACTTC.

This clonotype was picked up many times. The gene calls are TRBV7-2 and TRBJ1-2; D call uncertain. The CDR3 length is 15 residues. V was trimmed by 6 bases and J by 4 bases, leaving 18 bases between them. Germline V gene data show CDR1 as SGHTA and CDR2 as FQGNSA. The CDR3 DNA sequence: TGTGCCAGCAGGCCCGAGGTTCTTGGTGGCTATGGCTACACCTTC. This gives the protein CASRPEVLGGYGYTF.